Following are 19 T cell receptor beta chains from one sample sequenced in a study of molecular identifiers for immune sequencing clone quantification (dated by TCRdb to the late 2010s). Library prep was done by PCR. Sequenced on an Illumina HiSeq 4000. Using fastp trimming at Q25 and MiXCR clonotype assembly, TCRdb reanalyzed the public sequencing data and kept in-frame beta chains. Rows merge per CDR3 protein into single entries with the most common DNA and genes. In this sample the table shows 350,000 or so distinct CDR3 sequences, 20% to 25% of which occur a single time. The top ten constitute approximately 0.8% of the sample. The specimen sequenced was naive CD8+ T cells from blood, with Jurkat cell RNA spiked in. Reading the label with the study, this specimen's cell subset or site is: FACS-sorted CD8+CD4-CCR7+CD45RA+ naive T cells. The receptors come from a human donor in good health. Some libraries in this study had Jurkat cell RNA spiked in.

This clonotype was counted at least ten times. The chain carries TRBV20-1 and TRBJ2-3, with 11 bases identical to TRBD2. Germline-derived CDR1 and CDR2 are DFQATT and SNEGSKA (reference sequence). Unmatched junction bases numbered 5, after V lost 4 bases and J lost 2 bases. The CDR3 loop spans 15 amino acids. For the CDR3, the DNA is TGCAGTGCTACCGGGACTAGCGGCCCCACAGATACGCAGTATTTT. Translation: CSATGTSGPTDTQYF.

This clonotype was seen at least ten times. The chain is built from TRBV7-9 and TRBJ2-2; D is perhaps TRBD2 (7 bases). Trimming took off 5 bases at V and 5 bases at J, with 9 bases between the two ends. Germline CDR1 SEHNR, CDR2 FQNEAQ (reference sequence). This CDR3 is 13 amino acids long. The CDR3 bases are TGTGCCAGCAGCGAGGGGGGGACCGGGGAGCTGTTTTTT. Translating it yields CASSEGGTGELFF.

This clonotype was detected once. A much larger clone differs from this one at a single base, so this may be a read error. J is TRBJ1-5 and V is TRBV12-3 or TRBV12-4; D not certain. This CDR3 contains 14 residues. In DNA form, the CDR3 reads TGTGCCAGCAGTTCTGCGGGGAGCAATCAGTCCCAGCATTTT. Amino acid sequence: CASSSAGSNQSQHF.

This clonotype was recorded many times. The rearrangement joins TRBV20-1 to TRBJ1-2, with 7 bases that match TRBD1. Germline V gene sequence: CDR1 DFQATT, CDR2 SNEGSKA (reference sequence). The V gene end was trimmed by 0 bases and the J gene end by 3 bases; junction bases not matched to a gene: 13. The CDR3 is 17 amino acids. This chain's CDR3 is CSARDFPTGLKDYGYTF. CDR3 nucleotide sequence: TGCAGTGCTAGAGATTTTCCGACAGGGCTTAAGGACTATGGCTACACCTTC.

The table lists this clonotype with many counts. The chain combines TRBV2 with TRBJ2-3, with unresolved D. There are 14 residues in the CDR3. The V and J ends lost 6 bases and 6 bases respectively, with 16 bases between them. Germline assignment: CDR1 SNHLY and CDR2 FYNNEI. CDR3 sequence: CASRRPQSDDTQYF. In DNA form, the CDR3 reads TGTGCCAGCAGACGGCCCCAGTCCGATGATACGCAGTATTTT.

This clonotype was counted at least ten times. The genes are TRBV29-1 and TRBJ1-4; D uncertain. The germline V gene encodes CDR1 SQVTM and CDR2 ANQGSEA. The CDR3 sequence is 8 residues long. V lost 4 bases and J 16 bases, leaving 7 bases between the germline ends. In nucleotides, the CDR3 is TGCAGCGTTGGGGGAGGGTTTTTT. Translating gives CSVGGGFF.

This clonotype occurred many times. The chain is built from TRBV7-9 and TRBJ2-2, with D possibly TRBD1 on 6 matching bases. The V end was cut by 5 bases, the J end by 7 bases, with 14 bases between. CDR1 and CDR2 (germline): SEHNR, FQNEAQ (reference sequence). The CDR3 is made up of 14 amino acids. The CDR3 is CASSPRTDLGELFF. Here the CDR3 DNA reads TGTGCCAGCAGCCCGCGGACAGATCTCGGGGAGCTGTTTTTT.

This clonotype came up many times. CDR3 amino acids: CSAKEVRDLHEQYF. In DNA form, the CDR3 reads TGCAGTGCTAAAGAGGTCCGGGACCTTCACGAGCAGTACTTC. The chain carries TRBV20-1 and TRBJ2-7; D is perhaps TRBD1 or TRBD2 (5 bases each). V was pared by 4 bases and J by 5 bases, with 18 bases between. The CDR3 is made up of 14 amino acids. Germline V gene lookup returns CDR1 DFQATT and CDR2 SNEGSKA (reference sequence).

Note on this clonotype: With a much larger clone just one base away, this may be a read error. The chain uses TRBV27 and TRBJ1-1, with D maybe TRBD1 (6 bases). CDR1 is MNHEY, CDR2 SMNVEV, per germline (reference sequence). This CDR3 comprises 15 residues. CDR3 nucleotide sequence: TGTGCCAACAGTTTATCAGGGGCTCTCGGCACTGAAGCTTTCTTT. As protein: CANSLSGALGTEAFF.

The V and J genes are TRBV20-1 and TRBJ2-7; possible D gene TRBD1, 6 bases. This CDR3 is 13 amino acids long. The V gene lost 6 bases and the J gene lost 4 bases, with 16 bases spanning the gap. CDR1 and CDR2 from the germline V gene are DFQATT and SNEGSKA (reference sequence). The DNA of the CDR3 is TGCAGTGCCCGGGATGGGACACCGTACGAGCAGTACTTC. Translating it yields CSARDGTPYEQYF.

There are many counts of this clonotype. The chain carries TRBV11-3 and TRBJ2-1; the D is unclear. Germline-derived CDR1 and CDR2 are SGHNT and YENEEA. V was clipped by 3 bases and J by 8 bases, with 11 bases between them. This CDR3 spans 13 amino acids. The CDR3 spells CASSFRSVDEQFF. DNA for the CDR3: TGTGCCAGCAGCTTTAGGTCTGTCGATGAGCAGTTCTTC. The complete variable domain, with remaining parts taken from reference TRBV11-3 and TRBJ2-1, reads EAGVVQSPRYKIIEKKQPVAFWCNPISGHNTLYWYLQNLGQGPELLIRYENEEAVDDSQLPKDRFSAERLKGVDSTLKIQPAELGDSAVYLCASSFRSVDEQFFGPGTRLTVL.

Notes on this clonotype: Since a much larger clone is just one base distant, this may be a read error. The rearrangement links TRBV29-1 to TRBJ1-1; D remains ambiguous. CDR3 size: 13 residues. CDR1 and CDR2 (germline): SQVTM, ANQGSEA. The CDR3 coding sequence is TGCGGCGTTGAAGAGGAAGATAGTACTGAAGCTTTCTTT. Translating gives CGVEEEDSTEAFF.

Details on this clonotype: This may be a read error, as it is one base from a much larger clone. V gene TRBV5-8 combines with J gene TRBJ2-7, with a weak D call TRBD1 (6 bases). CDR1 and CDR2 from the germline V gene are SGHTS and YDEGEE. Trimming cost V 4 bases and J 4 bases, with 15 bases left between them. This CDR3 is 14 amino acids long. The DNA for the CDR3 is TGTGCCAGCAGCCCCATCGGGACACCATACGAGCAGTACTTC. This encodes CASSPIGTPYEQYF.

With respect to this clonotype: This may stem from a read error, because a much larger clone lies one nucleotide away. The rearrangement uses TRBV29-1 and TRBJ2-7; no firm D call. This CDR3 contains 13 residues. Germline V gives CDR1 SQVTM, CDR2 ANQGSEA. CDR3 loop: CSVEIGSTYGQYF. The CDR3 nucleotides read TGCAGCGTTGAAATCGGCAGTACCTACGGGCAGTACTTC.

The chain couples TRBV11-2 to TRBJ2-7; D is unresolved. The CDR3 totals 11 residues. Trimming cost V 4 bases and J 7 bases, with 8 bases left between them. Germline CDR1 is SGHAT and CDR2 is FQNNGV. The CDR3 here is CASSSVREQYF. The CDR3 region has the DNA TGTGCCAGCAGCTCTGTAAGAGAGCAGTACTTC.

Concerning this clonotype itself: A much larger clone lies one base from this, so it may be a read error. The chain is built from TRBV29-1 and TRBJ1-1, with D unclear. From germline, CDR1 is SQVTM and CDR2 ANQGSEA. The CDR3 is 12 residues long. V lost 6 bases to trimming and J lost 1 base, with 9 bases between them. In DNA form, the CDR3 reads TGCAGCGTGGCACAGTCGAACACTGAAGCTTTCTTT. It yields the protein CSVAQSNTEAFF.

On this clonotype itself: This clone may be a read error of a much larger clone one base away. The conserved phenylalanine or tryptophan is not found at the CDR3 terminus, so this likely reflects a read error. CDR3 nucleotides: TGTGCCAGCAGTTTCTTACCACCCTATGGCTACACCTCC. Its translation is CASSFLPPYGYTS. J is TRBJ1-2 and V is TRBV27; D gene ambiguous. Germline values: CDR1 MNHEY, CDR2 SMNVEV (reference sequence). The CDR3 has 13 amino acids. Trimming cost V 3 bases and J 4 bases, with 9 bases left between them.

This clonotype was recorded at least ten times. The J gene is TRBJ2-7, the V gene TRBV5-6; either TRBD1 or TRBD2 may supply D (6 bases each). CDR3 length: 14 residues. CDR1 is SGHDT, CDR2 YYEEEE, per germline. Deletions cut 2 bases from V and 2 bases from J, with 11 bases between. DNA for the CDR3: TGTGCCAGCAGCTTTACTGGGGGGCCCTACGAGCAGTACTTC. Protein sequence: CASSFTGGPYEQYF.

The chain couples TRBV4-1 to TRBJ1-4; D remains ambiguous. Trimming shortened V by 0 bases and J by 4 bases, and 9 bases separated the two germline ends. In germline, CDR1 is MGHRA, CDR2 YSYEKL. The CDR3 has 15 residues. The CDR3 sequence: CASSQEGQINEKLFF. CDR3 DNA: TGCGCCAGCAGCCAAGAAGGGCAGATTAATGAAAAACTGTTTTTT.